These T cell receptor beta chains were read from a single sample in a study of shared clonotypes between healthy human individuals. The repertoire was sequenced with immunoSEQ multiplex PCR; TCRdb's copy has only in-frame clones and lacks some. The sample shows 2 million to 2.5 million clones, 92% of them seen only once. The sample consisted of naive CD4+ T cells from PBMCs. Source of these receptors: a man aged 18 to 29 in good health. Some clones in this sample may be carry-over from other donors' samples. Each CDR3 is given with its conserved first and last residue. The D gene is left open where the match is weak. Rows may omit the clone size; those that give it use once, few, many or a size class.

j_gene: TRBJ1-5
v_gene: TRBV18
d_gene: TRBD1
abundance: few
CDR3aa: CASSPKGQLNQPQHF
CDR3nt: TGTGCCAGCTCGCCCAAGGGACAGCTCAATCAGCCCCAGCATTTT

j_gene: TRBJ2-1
v_gene: TRBV7-3
d_gene: TRBD2
abundance: .
CDR3aa: CASSPSGRPYNEQFF
CDR3nt: TGTGCCAGCAGCCCTAGCGGGAGGCCCTACAATGAGCAGTTCTTC

j_gene: TRBJ2-7
v_gene: TRBV19
d_gene: .
abundance: .
CDR3aa: CASSRTGSSYEQYF
CDR3nt: TGTGCCAGTAGTCGGACGGGAAGCTCCTACGAGCAGTACTTC

j_gene: TRBJ2-7
v_gene: TRBV29-1
d_gene: TRBD2
abundance: once
CDR3aa: CSVLSPTSGVPYEQYF
CDR3nt: TGCAGCGTCCTCTCCCCGACTAGCGGGGTGCCCTACGAGCAGTACTTC

j_gene: TRBJ2-1
v_gene: TRBV7-9
d_gene: TRBD1
abundance: .
CDR3aa: CASSSDRGSNEQFF
CDR3nt: TGTGCCAGCAGCTCGGACAGGGGCAGCAATGAGCAGTTCTTC

j_gene: TRBJ2-2
v_gene: TRBV2
d_gene: .
abundance: .
CDR3aa: CASSRLVITGELFF
CDR3nt: TGTGCCAGCAGTAGACTAGTGATTACCGGGGAGCTGTTTTTT

j_gene: TRBJ1-4
v_gene: TRBV28
d_gene: .
abundance: .
CDR3aa: CASSVSRNVHEKLFF
CDR3nt: TGTGCCAGCAGTGTATCAAGGAATGTGCATGAAAAACTGTTTTTT

j_gene: TRBJ2-2
v_gene: TRBV25-1
d_gene: TRBD2
abundance: .
CDR3aa: CASSSSTSGNTGELFF
CDR3nt: TGTGCCAGCAGTTCCTCGACTAGCGGGAACACCGGGGAGCTGTTTTTT

j_gene: TRBJ1-4
v_gene: TRBV28
d_gene: TRBD1
abundance: .
CDR3aa: CASSWTGGTEKLFF
CDR3nt: TGTGCCAGCAGTTGGACAGGGGGAACGGAAAAACTGTTTTTT

j_gene: TRBJ1-1
v_gene: TRBV5-1
d_gene: .
abundance: few
CDR3aa: CASSLQGEPTEAFF
CDR3nt: TGCGCCAGCAGCTTGCAGGGCGAACCGACTGAAGCTTTCTTT

j_gene: TRBJ2-1
v_gene: TRBV7-2
d_gene: .
abundance: .
CDR3aa: CASSANFRNEQFF
CDR3nt: TGTGCCAGCAGCGCTAACTTCAGGAATGAGCAGTTCTTC

j_gene: TRBJ1-1
v_gene: TRBV28
d_gene: TRBD1
abundance: .
CDR3aa: CASALGTGVGGTEAFF
CDR3nt: TGTGCCAGCGCTTTAGGGACAGGAGTTGGGGGTACTGAAGCTTTCTTT

j_gene: TRBJ2-7
v_gene: TRBV7-2
d_gene: .
abundance: .
CDR3aa: CASSSGNDYFYEQYF
CDR3nt: TGTGCCAGCAGCTCCGGGAACGACTACTTCTACGAGCAGTACTTC

j_gene: TRBJ1-2
v_gene: TRBV15
d_gene: TRBD1
abundance: .
CDR3aa: CATSREGTGYGYGYTF
CDR3nt: TGTGCCACCAGCAGAGAAGGGACAGGGTACGGGTATGGCTACACCTTC

j_gene: TRBJ2-3
v_gene: TRBV2
d_gene: TRBD1
abundance: .
CDR3aa: CASSRQGHLTADTQYF
CDR3nt: TGTGCCAGCAGTCGACAGGGGCACCTCACAGCAGATACGCAGTATTTT

j_gene: TRBJ2-1
v_gene: TRBV6-5
d_gene: .
abundance: .
CDR3aa: CASIRDNTYNEQFF
CDR3nt: TGTGCCAGCATCCGGGACAACACCTACAATGAGCAGTTCTTC

j_gene: TRBJ1-3
v_gene: TRBV28
d_gene: .
abundance: .
CDR3aa: CASSLMTPGNTIYF
CDR3nt: TGTGCCAGCAGTTTAATGACTCCTGGAAACACCATATATTTT

j_gene: TRBJ1-4
v_gene: TRBV4-2
d_gene: .
abundance: .
CDR3aa: CASSQDLLRGREKLFF
CDR3nt: TGTGCCAGCAGCCAAGATCTGCTCAGGGGCCGTGAAAAACTGTTTTTT

j_gene: TRBJ2-7
v_gene: TRBV14
d_gene: TRBD2
abundance: .
CDR3aa: CASSPRLAGLGGEQYF
CDR3nt: TGTGCCAGCAGCCCCAGACTAGCGGGACTTGGCGGCGAGCAGTACTTC

j_gene: TRBJ2-3
v_gene: TRBV5-4
d_gene: .
abundance: .
CDR3aa: CASSLTDTQYF
CDR3nt: TGTGCCAGCAGCTTAACGGATACGCAGTATTTT

j_gene: TRBJ1-5
v_gene: TRBV25-1
d_gene: .
abundance: .
CDR3aa: CASSPGQQYSNQPQHF
CDR3nt: TGTGCCAGCAGTCCCGGACAGCAGTATAGCAATCAGCCCCAGCATTTT

j_gene: TRBJ2-3
v_gene: TRBV5-1
d_gene: .
abundance: .
CDR3aa: CASSTGAGRSGSTDTQYF
CDR3nt: TGCGCCAGCAGCACTGGAGCGGGCCGGTCGGGTAGCACAGATACGCAGTATTTT

j_gene: TRBJ2-7
v_gene: TRBV19
d_gene: TRBD2
abundance: .
CDR3aa: CASRTSGRGHEQYF
CDR3nt: TGTGCCAGTAGAACGAGCGGGAGGGGCCACGAGCAGTACTTC